This entry lists 23 T cell receptor beta chains sequenced from one sample in a study of OX40 agonist ivuxolimab in advanced cancers. Profiling relied on immunoSEQ multiplex PCR, and the TCRdb table lists in-frame clones only, not all of them. Of 60,000 to 85,000 clones in the sample, roughly 84% are singletons; the top ten hold 6.5% to 8.5%. The starting material was CD4+ or CD8+ T cells sorted from blood, obtained in a trial of the OX40 agonist ivuxolimab. The receptors originated from an adult with an advanced solid tumor such as melanoma, head and neck, liver or kidney cancer.

The chain has TRBV11-2 and TRBJ2-2, with 12 bases fitting TRBD1. The germline CDR1 and CDR2 sequences are SGHAT and FQNNGV. The ends lost 4 bases at V and 7 bases at J; junction bases unmatched: 4. The CDR3 covers 15 residues. In nucleotides, the CDR3 is TGTGCCAGCAGCTCAAGGGACAGGGGGCGCGGGGAGCTGTTTTTT. Protein product: CASSSRDRGRGELFF.

The J gene is TRBJ2-5, the V gene TRBV29-1, with TRBD1 matching over 8 bases. Per the germline V gene, CDR1 is SQVTM and CDR2 is ANQGSEA. The trim removed 7 bases at V and 0 bases at J, leaving 13 bases unmatched. CDR3 length equals 16 residues. As DNA, the CDR3 is TGCAGCGGGGAGCCAGGGGGCGCCGGGTACCAAGAGACCCAGTACTTC. This translates into CSGEPGGAGYQETQYF.

The table lists this clone with a few counts. The rearrangement links TRBV28 to TRBJ1-1; no firm D call. The germline V gene has CDR1 MDHEN and CDR2 SYDVKM. V shed 4 bases and J shed 8 bases, with 11 bases lying between them. The CDR3 loop spans 12 amino acids. CDR3: CASSSTTWEAFF. The DNA of the CDR3 is TGTGCCAGCAGTTCCACGACATGGGAAGCTTTCTTT.

About this clone itself: One base away lies a much larger clone, so this may be a sequencing read error. The chain has TRBV19 and TRBJ1-5; 8 nucleotides agree with TRBD1. Germline values: CDR1 LNHDA, CDR2 SQIVND (reference sequence). J was trimmed by 1 base and V by 5 bases; bases with no gene match: 7. The CDR3 has 16 residues. The CDR3 spells CASSLQGARSNQPQHF. CDR3 nucleotide sequence: TGTGCCAGTAGTCTCCAGGGGGCTCGGAGCAATCAGCCCCAGCATTTT.

This rearrangement joins TRBV5-6 to TRBJ2-5, with D unresolved. Gene TRBJ2-7 matches the end of the DNA better, so the J call may be wrong. The CDR3 totals 12 residues. Germline V gene data show CDR1 as SGHDT and CDR2 as YYEEEE. CDR3 amino acids: CASSLLVNEQYF. CDR3 in DNA: TGTGCCAGCAGCCTCCTCGTCAACGAGCAGTACTTC.

The V call is TRBV27, the J call TRBJ1-6; D is unresolved. Germline assignment: CDR1 MNHEY and CDR2 SMNVEV (reference sequence). Trimming cost V 5 bases and J 8 bases, with 10 bases left between them. CDR3 length: 13 amino acids. The CDR3, as DNA: TGTGCCAGCAGTGGTAGGGTATATTCACCCCTCCACTTT. It is translated as CASSGRVYSPLHF.

In nucleotides, the CDR3 is TGTGCCAGCAGCCCGGGACAGGCCTTGAACACTGAAGCTTTCTTT. Translation: CASSPGQALNTEAFF. V is TRBV5-5 and J is TRBJ1-1; 8 bases fit TRBD1. The CDR3 totals 15 residues. Losses at the gene ends were 4 bases for V and 0 bases for J; bases not matched to a gene: 5. Germline V CDR1 and CDR2: SGHKS, YYEKEE (reference sequence).

This clone was detected only once. The V gene is TRBV7-9, the J gene TRBJ1-3; no firm D call. There are 14 residues in the CDR3. CDR1 is SEHNR, CDR2 FQNEAQ, per germline (reference sequence). The V end lost 5 bases, the J end lost 2 bases, and 10 bases lay between the germline ends. CDR3 sequence reads: CASSQSAAGNTIYF. The CDR3 DNA follows: TGTGCCAGCAGCCAGTCGGCAGCTGGAAACACCATATATTTT.

The gene calls are TRBV11-2 and TRBJ1-1; unclear D gene. This CDR3 is 11 amino acids long. Trimming cost V 6 bases and J 2 bases, with 4 bases left between them. Germline values: CDR1 SGHAT, CDR2 FQNNGV. CDR3: CASRYNTEAFF. The CDR3 DNA reads TGTGCCAGCAGATACAACACTGAAGCTTTCTTT.

The J gene is TRBJ1-1, the V gene TRBV29-1, with 7 bases lining up with TRBD1. CDR1 is SQVTM, CDR2 ANQGSEA, per germline. After removal of 3 bases from V and 3 bases from J, the junction contained 1 base not matched to a gene. The CDR3 is 12 amino acids. CDR3 region: CSVDTGDTEAFF. The CDR3 nucleotides are TGCAGCGTTGACACAGGGGACACTGAAGCTTTCTTT.

J is TRBJ2-5 and V is TRBV19, with TRBD2 matching over 8 bases. Germline V CDR1 and CDR2: LNHDA, SQIVND (reference sequence). This CDR3 region has 13 residues. The J segment lost 6 bases and the V segment lost 2 bases, leaving 2 bases of the junction unmatched. CDR3 bases: TGTGCCAGTAGTATAACTAGCGGAAAGACCCAGTACTTC. Its protein product is CASSITSGKTQYF.

The rearrangement links TRBV2 to TRBJ2-2; no reliable D call. The V end was cut by 1 base, the J end by 6 bases, with 6 bases between. Germline-derived CDR1 and CDR2 are SNHLY and FYNNEI. The CDR3 contains 13 residues. CDR3 DNA sequence: TGTGCCAGCAGTGAAGGCATCCCCGGGGAGCTGTTTTTT. It yields the protein CASSEGIPGELFF.

This clone was found once. The J gene is TRBJ2-1, the V gene TRBV7-9; 10 positions match TRBD2. Germline V gene lookup returns CDR1 SEHNR and CDR2 FQNEAQ (reference sequence). Trimming removed 3 bases from V and 0 bases from J; junction bases left unmatched: 8. The CDR3 is made up of 18 amino acids. CDR3 amino acids: CASSFSLRLAGSYNEQFF. As DNA, the CDR3 is TGTGCCAGCAGCTTCTCACTCCGACTAGCGGGCTCCTACAATGAGCAGTTCTTC. Using reference TRBV7-9 and TRBJ2-1 for the parts outside the CDR3, the full variable domain is DTGVSQNPRHKITKRGQNVTFRCDPISEHNRLYWYRQTLGQGPEFLTYFQNEAQLEKSRLLSDRFSAERPKGSFSTLEIQRTEQGDSAMYLCASSFSLRLAGSYNEQFFGPGTRLTVL.

The chain has TRBV7-9 and TRBJ2-3; 11 positions agree with TRBD2. The germline V gene encodes CDR1 SEHNR and CDR2 FQNEAQ (reference sequence). The trim removed 4 bases at V and 1 base at J, leaving 13 bases unmatched. The CDR3 runs to 19 residues. CDR3 sequence (DNA): TGTGCCAGCAGCTATAACAGCCTTTGGGGACTAGCGGGCACAGATACGCAGTATTTT. Its protein product is CASSYNSLWGLAGTDTQYF.

The chain recombines TRBV19 with TRBJ1-6, with 7 bases that match TRBD1. The germline gives CDR1 LNHDA, CDR2 SQIVND (reference sequence). The V gene end was trimmed by 6 bases and the J gene end by 10 bases; junction bases not matched to a gene: 9. CDR3 length: 14 residues. Here the CDR3 DNA reads TGTGCCAGTAGCAGGACAGGAATGGGATCACCCCTCCACTTT. This sequence encodes CASSRTGMGSPLHF. The whole variable domain, remainder taken from reference TRBV19 and TRBJ1-6, is DGGITQSPKYLFRKEGQNVTLSCEQNLNHDAMYWYRQDPGQGLRLIYYSQIVNDFQKGDIAEGYSVSREKKESFPLTVTSAQKNPTAFYLCASSRTGMGSPLHFGNGTRLTVT.

This clone came up once. CDR3 coding DNA: TGTGCCAGCAGCCCGTGGGGGTACACCGGGGAGCTGTTTTTT. It specifies CASSPWGYTGELFF. The chain couples TRBV9 to TRBJ2-2; perhaps D is TRBD1 or TRBD2 (5 bases each). The CDR3 has 14 residues. Germline V gene lookup returns CDR1 SGDLS and CDR2 YYNGEE. V was trimmed by 4 bases and J by 3 bases, leaving 10 bases between them.

The chain is built from TRBV4-3 and TRBJ1-2; TRBD1 agrees at 8 bases. The junction had 0 bases not matched to a gene; V was cut back by 2 bases and J by 4 bases. This CDR3 has 13 residues. Germline V gene data show CDR1 as LGHNA and CDR2 as YSLEER. As DNA, the CDR3 is TGCGCCAGCAGCCAACAGGGGGCCTATGGCTACACCTTC. Translation gives CASSQQGAYGYTF.

The gene calls are TRBV6-6 and TRBJ1-6; a possible D gene is TRBD1 (5 bases). With 6 bases removed from V and 9 bases from J, the gap between germline ends came to 9 bases. This CDR3 spans 12 amino acids. Germline V gene lookup returns CDR1 MNHNY and CDR2 SVGAGI (reference sequence). Here the CDR3 DNA reads TGTGCCAGCAGCCCAGGGATTTCACCCCTCCACTTT. This sequence encodes CASSPGISPLHF.

In regard to this clone: The identical CDR3 is also encoded by other nucleotide sequences in the sample. The chain recombines TRBV29-1 with TRBJ2-3; D possibly matches TRBD1 or TRBD2 (7 bases each). The CDR3 has 13 amino acids. CDR1 is SQVTM and CDR2 is ANQGSEA in the germline V gene. V shed 6 bases and J shed 3 bases, with 13 bases lying between them. This CDR3 is CSVRQGGTDTQYF. The DNA for the CDR3 is TGCAGCGTGAGACAGGGAGGGACAGATACGCAGTATTTT.

The chain is built from TRBV4-2 and TRBJ2-5; 8 bases fit TRBD2. Germline V gene sequence: CDR1 LGHNA, CDR2 YNFKEQ. The ends lost 3 bases at V and 2 bases at J; junction bases unmatched: 14. This CDR3 comprises 18 residues. Here the CDR3 reads CASSHLGRGREEQETQYF. The DNA of the CDR3 is TGTGCCAGCAGCCATTTAGGCCGCGGGCGGGAGGAACAAGAGACCCAGTACTTC.

The chain uses TRBV18 and TRBJ1-1; D remains unclear. CDR3 length: 13 residues. Trimming removed 1 base from V and 0 bases from J, with 3 bases in between. The germline CDR1 and CDR2 sequences are KGHSH and LQKENI. The CDR3 sequence is CASSPQVNTEAFF. Here the CDR3 DNA reads TGTGCCAGCTCACCACAGGTGAACACTGAAGCTTTCTTT.

This clone was detected only a few times. The V gene is TRBV2, the J gene TRBJ1-5, with D uncertain. V lost 3 bases, J lost 9 bases, and 12 bases lay in between. The CDR3 sequence is 13 residues long. CDR1 is SNHLY, CDR2 FYNNEI, per germline. CDR3 sequence: CASSDRGPWPQHF. The CDR3 DNA sequence: TGTGCCAGCAGTGATAGAGGACCATGGCCCCAGCATTTT. Drawing the rest from reference TRBV2 and TRBJ1-5, the complete variable domain is EPEVTQTPSHQVTQMGQEVILRCVPISNHLYFYWYRQILGQKVEFLVSFYNNEISEKSEIFDDQFSVERPDGSNFTLKIRSTKLEDSAMYFCASSDRGPWPQHFGDGTRLSIL.

This clone was detected once. J is TRBJ1-1 and V is TRBV7-8; 11 bases match TRBD1. Germline trimming cut 3 bases from V and 9 bases from J; bases unmatched to any gene: 6. This CDR3 region has 14 residues. Germline CDR1 reads SGHVS; CDR2 reads FQNEAQ. The CDR3 loop is CASSLGQGGPKAFF. CDR3 bases: TGTGCCAGCAGCTTGGGACAGGGGGGCCCGAAAGCTTTCTTT.